This T cell receptor (beta chain) was identified in a study of T cell clonotyping in hematopoietic cell transplantation. Using immunoSEQ multiplex PCR, the repertoire was profiled, and TCRdb retains in-frame clones only, with some absent. Among 17,000 or so clones listed, 60% to 85% were seen once. Germline V gene sequence: CDR1 SGHDT, CDR2 YYEEEE. Trimming removed 4 bases at V and 3 bases at J, with 16 bases between. The CDR3 sequence is 15 residues long. The sequence derives from an older woman in good health. Some clones in this sample may be carry-over from other donors' samples. This chain links TRBV5-6 with TRBJ1-1; perhaps TRBD1 as D (5 bases). Material for sequencing was peripheral blood mononuclear cells. CDR3 sequence: CASSLGGTLDTEAFF. CDR3 nucleotide sequence: TGTGCCAGCAGCCTGGGAGGGACTTTGGACACTGAAGCTTTCTTT.